The 15 T cell receptor beta chains listed next were all sequenced from one sample in a study of T cells in Graves' hyperthyroidism and ophthalmopathy. RNA transcripts gave rise to amplified TCR beta CDR3 regions. The TCR CDR3 first-round RT-PCR relied on the HTBI primer set. Using its own MiXCR run on the multiplex PCR reads, TCRdb lists one record per CDR3 protein. Of 400,000 to 500,000 distinct CDR3 sequences listed, around 13% are singletons. Input material: blood. These TCRs come from a woman aged 18-29 years with Graves' hyperthyroidism.

This clonotype was recorded a few times. The chain links TRBV25-1 to TRBJ1-1; D is unresolved. CDR3 length: 13 amino acids. CDR1 is MGHDK and CDR2 is SYGVNS in the germline V gene. V was cut by 3 bases and J by 1 base, with 6 bases left in between. CDR3 bases: TGTGCCAGCAGTGACCGGAAGAACACTGAAGCTTTCTTT. It codes for CASSDRKNTEAFF. The full variable domain, its missing parts supplied by reference TRBV25-1 and TRBJ1-1, is EADIYQTPRYLVIGTGKKITLECSQTMGHDKMYWYQQDPGMELHLIHYSYGVNSTEKGDLSSESTVSRIRTEHFPLTLESARPSHTSQYLCASSDRKNTEAFFGQGTRLTVV.

This clonotype was observed many times. The V gene is TRBV7-2, the J gene TRBJ2-3; 12 bases agree with TRBD2. Per germline, CDR1 SGHTA and CDR2 FQGNSA. Trimming removed 5 bases from V and 3 bases from J; junction bases left unmatched: 6. The CDR3 runs to 16 residues. CDR3 DNA sequence: TGTGCCAGCAGCAAATCCGGGACTAGCGGGACAGATACGCAGTATTTT. It specifies CASSKSGTSGTDTQYF.

In this sample, this clonotype turned up many times. The V gene is TRBV3-1, the J gene TRBJ1-4; D is uncertain. The CDR3 spans 14 residues. V was shortened by 3 bases and J by 8 bases, with 13 bases between the two germline ends. Germline V gene data show CDR1 as LGHDT and CDR2 as YNNKEL (reference sequence). CDR3 sequence reads: CASSQGGGYEKLFF. The CDR3 nucleotides read TGTGCCAGCAGCCAGGGAGGAGGATACGAAAAACTGTTTTTT. The variable domain in full, with the rest retrieved from reference TRBV3-1 and TRBJ1-4, is DTAVSQTPKYLVTQMGNDKSIKCEQNLGHDTMYWYKQDSKKFLKIMFSYNNKELIINETVPNRFSPKSPDKAHLNLHINSLELGDSAVYFCASSQGGGYEKLFFGSGTQLSVL.

V usage is TRBV3-1 and J usage is TRBJ2-3; no reliable D call. This CDR3 is 13 amino acids long. Trimming left V 4 bases short and J 4 bases short, with 9 bases between. CDR1 is LGHDT, CDR2 YNNKEL, per germline (reference sequence). The CDR3 bases are TGTGCCAGCAGCCTTATAGCTGCAGATACGCAGTATTTT. It is translated as CASSLIAADTQYF.

This clonotype was counted at least ten times. The chain recombines TRBV3-1 with TRBJ2-2, with no clear D. From germline, CDR1 is LGHDT and CDR2 YNNKEL (reference sequence). The CDR3 totals 12 residues. V was shortened by 0 bases and J by 8 bases, with 4 bases between the two germline ends. CDR3 in DNA: TGTGCCAGCAGCCAAGAGTTGGGGGAGCTGTTTTTT. It codes for CASSQELGELFF.

This clonotype was recorded at least ten times. The V and J genes are TRBV20-1 and TRBJ2-5; D is uncertain. The V gene's germline CDR1 is DFQATT and CDR2 SNEGSKA (reference sequence). This CDR3 is built from 10 residues. The ends were cut back, 5 bases at V and 5 bases at J, with 6 bases in the middle. CDR3 DNA sequence: TGCAGTGCTGATGGGGAGACCCAGTACTTC. This gives the protein CSADGETQYF.

This clonotype occurred many times. This sequence joins TRBV12-3 or TRBV12-4 and TRBJ2-7; D may match TRBD1 or TRBD2 (5 bases each). Trimming took off 6 bases at V and 5 bases at J, with 17 bases between the two ends. The CDR3 has 14 residues. The CDR3 DNA reads TGTGCCAGCAGATCCGGGTCTAGGGGAGACGAGCAGTACTTC. Its translation is CASRSGSRGDEQYF.

This clonotype was observed many times. This sequence joins TRBV5-1 and TRBJ1-4; D uncertain. This CDR3 comprises 14 residues. V lost 2 bases and J 0 bases, leaving 5 bases between the germline ends. Looked up from germline, CDR1 is SGHRS and CDR2 is YFSETQ. The CDR3 nucleotides are TGCGCCAGCAGCTTCGGGGCAACTAATGAAAAACTGTTTTTT. Its protein is CASSFGATNEKLFF.

V usage is TRBV9 and J usage is TRBJ1-5; tentatively, D is TRBD1 (6 bases). CDR1 and CDR2 (germline): SGDLS, YYNGEE. Trimming stripped 3 bases from V and 0 bases from J, with 10 bases between. The CDR3 runs to 15 residues. CDR3 protein: CASSEGTLSNQPQHF. DNA for the CDR3: TGTGCCAGCAGCGAGGGGACACTTAGCAATCAGCCCCAGCATTTT. Full variable domain (outside the CDR3, taken from reference TRBV9 and TRBJ1-5): DSGVTQTPKHLITATGQRVTLRCSPRSGDLSVYWYQQSLDQGLQFLIQYYNGEERAKGNILERFSAQQFPDLHSELNLSSLELGDSALYFCASSEGTLSNQPQHFGDGTRLSIL.

This clonotype has a count of ten or more. The chain is built from TRBV7-3 and TRBJ2-3; D remains unclear. The CDR3 is 13 amino acids. Trimming removed 5 bases from V and 7 bases from J, with 13 bases in between. Per the germline V gene, CDR1 is SGHTA and CDR2 is FQGTGA. CDR3 amino acids: CASSTTKMHTQYF. CDR3 in DNA: TGTGCCAGCAGCACGACAAAGATGCATACGCAGTATTTT.

This clonotype was seen at least ten times. CDR3 sequence (DNA): TGTGCCAGCAGCCAAAACAGGGCGGGCGATGAGCAGTTCTTC. It is translated as CASSQNRAGDEQFF. This chain uses TRBV14 with TRBJ2-1; tentatively, D is TRBD1 (6 bases). Germline-derived CDR1 and CDR2 are SGHDN and FVKESK. The length of the CDR3 is 14 residues. Trimming shortened V by 2 bases and J by 8 bases, and 13 bases separated the two germline ends.

This clonotype was found many times. The rearrangement links TRBV20-1 to TRBJ2-7; 8 nucleotides match TRBD2. The germline gives CDR1 DFQATT, CDR2 SNEGSKA (reference sequence). The V gene end was trimmed by 3 bases and the J gene end by 3 bases; junction bases not matched to a gene: 7. CDR3 length equals 14 residues. The CDR3 DNA is TGCAGTGCTAGCCGTAGCGGGAACAGCTACGAGCAGTACTTC. Its translation is CSASRSGNSYEQYF.

This clonotype turned up a few times. The chain has TRBV10-1 and TRBJ1-1; no definite D call. This CDR3 contains 14 residues. Germline lookup yields CDR1 WNHNN and CDR2 SYGVQD (reference sequence). Trimming took off 0 bases at V and 1 base at J, with 6 bases between the two ends. The CDR3 loop is CASSESGQNTEAFF. The CDR3 region has the DNA TGCGCCAGCAGTGAGTCAGGGCAGAACACTGAAGCTTTCTTT.

The sample holds many counts of this clonotype. The gene calls are TRBV12-3 or TRBV12-4 and TRBJ1-5, with a tentative D call TRBD1 (6 bases). This CDR3 is built from 12 residues. V was pared by 8 bases and J by 2 bases, with 7 bases between. The DNA for the CDR3 is TGTGCCAGCCACAGGGGCAATCAGCCCCAGCATTTT. It specifies CASHRGNQPQHF.

This clonotype was picked up many times. The chain is built from TRBV3-1 and TRBJ2-3; D uncertain. The CDR3 length is 15 residues. Trimming removed 3 bases at V and 4 bases at J, with 14 bases between. Germline CDR1 reads LGHDT; CDR2 reads YNNKEL (reference sequence). CDR3 in amino acids: CASSQTDPGADTQYF. The CDR3 nucleotides read TGTGCCAGCAGCCAGACGGATCCGGGCGCAGATACGCAGTATTTT.